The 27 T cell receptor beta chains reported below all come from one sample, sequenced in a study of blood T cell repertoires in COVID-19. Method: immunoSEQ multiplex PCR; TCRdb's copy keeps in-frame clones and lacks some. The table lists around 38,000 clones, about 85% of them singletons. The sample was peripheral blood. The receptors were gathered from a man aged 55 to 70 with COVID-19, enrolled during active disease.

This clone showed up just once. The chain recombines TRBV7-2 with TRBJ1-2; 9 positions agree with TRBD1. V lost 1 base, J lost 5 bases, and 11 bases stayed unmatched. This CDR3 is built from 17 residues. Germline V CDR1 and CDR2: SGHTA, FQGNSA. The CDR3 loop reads CASSLGTGGRGKYGYTF. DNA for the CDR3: TGTGCCAGCAGCTTAGGAACAGGGGGCCGAGGGAAGTATGGCTACACCTTC.

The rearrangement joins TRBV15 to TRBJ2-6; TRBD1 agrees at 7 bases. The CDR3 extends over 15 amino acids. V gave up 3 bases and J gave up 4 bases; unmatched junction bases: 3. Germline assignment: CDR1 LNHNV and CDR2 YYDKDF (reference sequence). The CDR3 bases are TGTGCCACCAGCAGTGGACAGGAGGGGGCCAACGTCCTGACTTTC. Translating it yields CATSSGQEGANVLTF.

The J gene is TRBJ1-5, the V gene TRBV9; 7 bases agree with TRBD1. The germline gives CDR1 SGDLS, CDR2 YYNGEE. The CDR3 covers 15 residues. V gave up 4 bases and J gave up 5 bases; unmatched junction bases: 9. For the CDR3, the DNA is TGTGCCAGCAGCTCAGAGGGGACAGCGGATCAGCCCCAGCATTTT. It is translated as CASSSEGTADQPQHF. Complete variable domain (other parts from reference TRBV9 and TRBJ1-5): DSGVTQTPKHLITATGQRVTLRCSPRSGDLSVYWYQQSLDQGLQFLIQYYNGEERAKGNILERFSAQQFPDLHSELNLSSLELGDSALYFCASSSEGTADQPQHFGDGTRLSIL.

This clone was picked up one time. The CDR3 DNA reads TGTGCCAGCAGCTTAGTCCTGGCCAGGCTCGACGGCTACACCTTC. It translates to CASSLVLARLDGYTF. The chain has TRBV7-2 and TRBJ1-2; D is uncertain. CDR3 length equals 15 residues. Trimming removed 1 base at V and 8 bases at J, with 17 bases between. Looked up from germline, CDR1 is SGHTA and CDR2 is FQGNSA.

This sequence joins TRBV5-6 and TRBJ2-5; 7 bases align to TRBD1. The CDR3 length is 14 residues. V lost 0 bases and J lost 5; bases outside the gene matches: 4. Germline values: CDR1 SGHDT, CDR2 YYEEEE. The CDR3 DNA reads TGTGCCAGCAGCTTGGTCCTACAGGGGGAGACCCAGTACTTC. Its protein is CASSLVLQGETQYF.

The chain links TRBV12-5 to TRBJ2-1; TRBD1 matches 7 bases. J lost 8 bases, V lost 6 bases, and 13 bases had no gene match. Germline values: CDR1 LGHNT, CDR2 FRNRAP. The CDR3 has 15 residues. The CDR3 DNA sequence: TGTGCTAGTGGGCCCCCCAGGGGGTTAGGCGATGAGCAGTTCTTC. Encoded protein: CASGPPRGLGDEQFF.

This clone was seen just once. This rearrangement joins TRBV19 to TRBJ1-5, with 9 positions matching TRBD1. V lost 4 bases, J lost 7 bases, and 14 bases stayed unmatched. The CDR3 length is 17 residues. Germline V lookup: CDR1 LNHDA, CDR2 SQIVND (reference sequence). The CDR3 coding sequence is TGTGCCAGTAGTACCCAGGGACAGGGAGGGTCAAACCAGCCCCAGCATTTT. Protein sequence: CASSTQGQGGSNQPQHF. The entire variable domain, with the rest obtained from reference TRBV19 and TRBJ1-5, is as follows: DGGITQSPKYLFRKEGQNVTLSCEQNLNHDAMYWYRQDPGQGLRLIYYSQIVNDFQKGDIAEGYSVSREKKESFPLTVTSAQKNPTAFYLCASSTQGQGGSNQPQHFGDGTRLSIL.

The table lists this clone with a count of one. CDR3 bases: TGTGCCAGCAGCCAAGAGGGTCCAGGGGGGTCCAATCAGCCCCAGCATTTT. This encodes CASSQEGPGGSNQPQHF. This chain connects TRBV3-1 (or the pseudogene TRBV3-2) to TRBJ1-5, with 7 bases identical to TRBD1. Trimming removed 0 bases from V and 3 bases from J; junction bases left unmatched: 8. From germline, CDR1 is LGHDT and CDR2 YNNKEL (reference sequence). The CDR3 runs to 17 residues.

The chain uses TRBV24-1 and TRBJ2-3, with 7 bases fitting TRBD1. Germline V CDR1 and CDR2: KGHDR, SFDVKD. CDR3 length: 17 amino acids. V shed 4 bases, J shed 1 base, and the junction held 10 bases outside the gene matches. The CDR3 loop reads CATSEYTGVGRTDTQYF. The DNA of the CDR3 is TGTGCCACCAGTGAATACACAGGGGTGGGTCGCACAGATACGCAGTATTTT.

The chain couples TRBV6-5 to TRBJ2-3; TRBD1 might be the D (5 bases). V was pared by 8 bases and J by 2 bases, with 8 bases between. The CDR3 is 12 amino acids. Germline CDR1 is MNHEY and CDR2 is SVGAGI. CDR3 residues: CASQGFTDTQYF. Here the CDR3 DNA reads TGTGCCAGCCAGGGTTTCACAGATACGCAGTATTTT.

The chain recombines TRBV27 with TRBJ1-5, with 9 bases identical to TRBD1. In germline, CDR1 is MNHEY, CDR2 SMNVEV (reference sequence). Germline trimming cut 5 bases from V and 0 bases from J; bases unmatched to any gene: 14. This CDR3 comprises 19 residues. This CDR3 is CASSQPWDRDFFSNQPQHF. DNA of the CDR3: TGTGCCAGCAGTCAGCCGTGGGACAGGGACTTTTTTAGCAATCAGCCCCAGCATTTT.

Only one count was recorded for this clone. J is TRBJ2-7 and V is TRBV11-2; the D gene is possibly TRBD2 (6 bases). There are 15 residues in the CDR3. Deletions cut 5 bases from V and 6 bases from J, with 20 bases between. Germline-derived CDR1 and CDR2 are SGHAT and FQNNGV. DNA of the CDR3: TGTGCCAGCAGCCTTTCCCGGGAGAGGGTTTCCGAGCAGTACTTC. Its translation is CASSLSRERVSEQYF. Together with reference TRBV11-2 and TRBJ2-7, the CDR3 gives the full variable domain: EAGVAQSPRYKIIEKRQSVAFWCNPISGHATLYWYQQILGQGPKLLIQFQNNGVVDDSQLPKDRFSAERLKGVDSTLKIQPAKLEDSAVYLCASSLSRERVSEQYFGPGTRLTVT.

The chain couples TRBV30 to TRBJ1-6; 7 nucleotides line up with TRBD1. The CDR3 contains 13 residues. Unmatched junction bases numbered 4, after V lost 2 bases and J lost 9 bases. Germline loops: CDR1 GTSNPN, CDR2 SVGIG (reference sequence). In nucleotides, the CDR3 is TGTGCCTGGAGTCTACAGGGGAGTTCACCCCTCCACTTT. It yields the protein CAWSLQGSSPLHF.

The CDR3 bases are TGTGCCAGCAGCCAACCGACTAGCGGGAGTGCAAATGAGCAGTTCTTC. Protein product: CASSQPTSGSANEQFF. The chain employs TRBV5-4 and TRBJ2-1, with TRBD2 matching 12 bases. V shed 4 bases, J shed 7 bases, and the junction held 9 bases outside the gene matches. From germline, CDR1 is SGHNT and CDR2 YYREEE (reference sequence). The CDR3 loop spans 16 amino acids.

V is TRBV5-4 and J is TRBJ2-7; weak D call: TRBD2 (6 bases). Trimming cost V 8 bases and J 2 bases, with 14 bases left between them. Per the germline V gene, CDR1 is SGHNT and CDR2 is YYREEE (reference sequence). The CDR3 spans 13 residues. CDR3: CASLGGATYEQYF. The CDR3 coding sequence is TGTGCCAGTTTGGGGGGTGCCACCTACGAGCAGTACTTC.

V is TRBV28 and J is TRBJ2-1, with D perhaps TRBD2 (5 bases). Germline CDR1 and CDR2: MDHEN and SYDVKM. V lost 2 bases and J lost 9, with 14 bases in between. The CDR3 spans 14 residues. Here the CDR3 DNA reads TGTGCCAGCAGTTTACCCGGGATCCATAGTGAGCAGTTCTTC. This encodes CASSLPGIHSEQFF.

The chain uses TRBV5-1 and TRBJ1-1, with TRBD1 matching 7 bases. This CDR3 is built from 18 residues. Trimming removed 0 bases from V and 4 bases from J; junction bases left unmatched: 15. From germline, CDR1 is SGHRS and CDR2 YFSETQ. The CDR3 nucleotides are TGCGCCAGCAGCTTGGAGGGCCTAGGAAGAGGGGGCGGCACTGAAGCTTTCTTT. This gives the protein CASSLEGLGRGGGTEAFF.

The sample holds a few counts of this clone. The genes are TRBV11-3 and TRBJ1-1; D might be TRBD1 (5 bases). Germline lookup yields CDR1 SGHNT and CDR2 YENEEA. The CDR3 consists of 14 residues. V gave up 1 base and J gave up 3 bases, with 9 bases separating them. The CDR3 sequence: CASSLGGRDTEAFF. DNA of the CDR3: TGTGCCAGCAGCTTAGGGGGCAGGGACACTGAAGCTTTCTTT.

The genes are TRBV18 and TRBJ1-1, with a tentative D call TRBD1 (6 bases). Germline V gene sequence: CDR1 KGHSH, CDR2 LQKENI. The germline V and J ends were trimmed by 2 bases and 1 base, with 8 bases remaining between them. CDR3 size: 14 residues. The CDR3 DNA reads TGTGCCAGCTCACCAGGGACACCGAACACTGAAGCTTTCTTT. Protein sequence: CASSPGTPNTEAFF.

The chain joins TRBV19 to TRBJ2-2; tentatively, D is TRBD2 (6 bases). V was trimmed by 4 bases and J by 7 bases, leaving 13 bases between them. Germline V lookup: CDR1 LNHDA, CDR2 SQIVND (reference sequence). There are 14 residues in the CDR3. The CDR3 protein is CASSNQGGVGELFF. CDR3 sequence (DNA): TGTGCCAGTAGTAACCAAGGAGGGGTCGGGGAGCTGTTTTTT.

CDR3 sequence reads: CASSVTQYNEQFF. CDR3 nucleotides: TGTGCCAGCAGTGTTACACAATACAATGAGCAGTTCTTC. V gene TRBV2 combines with J gene TRBJ2-1; D is unresolved. Germline CDR1 is SNHLY and CDR2 is FYNNEI. CDR3 length: 13 amino acids. Trimming took 4 bases from V and 4 from J, leaving 8 bases between them.

The CDR3 sequence: CASSQEPGTGDNQPQHF. The DNA of the CDR3 is TGCGCCAGCAGCCAAGAACCCGGGACAGGGGACAATCAGCCCCAGCATTTT. This sequence joins TRBV4-1 and TRBJ1-5; 10 bases map to TRBD1. Germline V gives CDR1 MGHRA, CDR2 YSYEKL. This CDR3 contains 17 residues. V was pared by 0 bases and J by 3 bases, with 5 bases of the junction left unmatched.

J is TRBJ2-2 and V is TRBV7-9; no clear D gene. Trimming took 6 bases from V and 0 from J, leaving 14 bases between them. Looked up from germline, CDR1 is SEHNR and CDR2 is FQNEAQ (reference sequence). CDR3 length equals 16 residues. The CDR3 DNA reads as TGTGCCAGCAGGCAAACCCTGAGAGCGAACACCGGGGAGCTGTTTTTT. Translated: CASRQTLRANTGELFF.

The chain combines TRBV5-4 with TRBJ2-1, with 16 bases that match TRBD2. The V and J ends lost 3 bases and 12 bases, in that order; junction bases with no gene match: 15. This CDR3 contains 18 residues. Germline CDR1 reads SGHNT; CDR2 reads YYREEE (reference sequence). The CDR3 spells CASSSPGLAGGPFTGQFF. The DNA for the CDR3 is TGTGCCAGCAGCTCGCCGGGACTAGCGGGAGGGCCTTTTACAGGGCAGTTCTTC.

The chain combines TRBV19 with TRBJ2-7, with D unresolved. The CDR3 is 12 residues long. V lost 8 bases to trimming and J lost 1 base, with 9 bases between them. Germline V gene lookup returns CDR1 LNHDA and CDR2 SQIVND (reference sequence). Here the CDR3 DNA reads TGTGCCAGTGGTGGTCTATCCTACGAGCAGTACTTC. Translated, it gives CASGGLSYEQYF.

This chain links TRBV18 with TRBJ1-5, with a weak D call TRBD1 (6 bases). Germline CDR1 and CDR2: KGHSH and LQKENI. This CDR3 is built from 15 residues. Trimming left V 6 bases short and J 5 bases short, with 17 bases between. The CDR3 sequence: CASSLEGGTHQPQHF. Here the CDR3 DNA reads TGTGCCAGCTCTCTCGAGGGGGGGACACATCAGCCCCAGCATTTT. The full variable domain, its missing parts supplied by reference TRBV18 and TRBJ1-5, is NAGVMQNPRHLVRRRGQEARLRCSPMKGHSHVYWYRQLPEEGLKFMVYLQKENIIDESGMPKERFSAEFPKEGPSILRIQQVVRGDSAAYFCASSLEGGTHQPQHFGDGTRLSIL.

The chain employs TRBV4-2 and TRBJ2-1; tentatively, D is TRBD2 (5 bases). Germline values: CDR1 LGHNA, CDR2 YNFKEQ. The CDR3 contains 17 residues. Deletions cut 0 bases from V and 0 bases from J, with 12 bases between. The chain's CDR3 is CASSQDQSGGSYNEQFF. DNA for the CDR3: TGTGCCAGCAGCCAAGATCAGAGCGGAGGCTCCTACAATGAGCAGTTCTTC.